The TCR beta chain described here comes from a study of blood T cell repertoires in COVID-19 (dated by TCRdb to 2019 to 2021). Context from the whole study: Collaborator samples came from the United States, Italy and Spain and covered acute and convalescent phases of COVID-19. The prospective study material was composed of cDNA or gDNA derived from T cells, B-cell-depleted T cells, or PBMCs. The dataset comprised deeply sampled blood TCRbeta repertoires from subjects exposed to, actively infected with, or recovered from COVID-19. A freely available public database, intended as a resource for researchers studying the immune response to SARS-CoV-2, is where the repertoires were released. The samples were drawn from the first 160 participants of the ongoing ImmuneRACE study and from 950 to 1,500 subjects provided by 6 global collaborators. The sample metadata nearly always contained a de-identified subject ID, COVID-19 status, age in years and sex. HLA class I and class II types, where available, came from metadata supplied by the sample provider rather than from assay-based typing. What the work shows at the level of the full study, not this receptor alone: The quantity of clinical and demographic metadata differed by source and by participant and was supplied without curation.

TCRbeta CDR3 regions were amplified from genomic DNA using the immunoSEQ Assay, a bias-controlled multiplex PCR. The authors' pipeline ran thus. The number of nucleated cells in each sample was estimated by amplification of reference gene primers within the assay. Sequence reads were collapsed and filtered to measure the absolute abundance of every unique TCRbeta CDR3 rearrangement. Productive Simpson clonality was computed per sample as the square root of Simpson's diversity index over productive rearrangements. Sourced from immuneACCESS, this table was stored by TCRdb with only in-frame sequences that have V and J called. A share of the clones is absent; for the studies checked, an unresolved V gene accounts for under half, and the remainder has no known explanation. V, J and clone size are taken as reported in that table, and D and trimming were inferred from the DNA itself. The sample table holds more than 200,000 clones, of which around 89% were seen once. Approximately 4.1% of the sample rests with the top ten.

Participants in the prospective study were aged 18 to 89 years, lived in 20 to 30 United States geographic areas, and enrolled through a virtual design. In the prospective study, participants were assigned to cohorts based on the clinical history participants reported in a screening survey and a study questionnaire. For ImmuneRACE Cohort 3, a participant was defined as recovered based on two consecutive negative NP/OP PCR tests, clearance by a healthcare professional, or resolution of symptoms. Mobile phlebotomists in the prospective study collected whole blood, serum and a nasopharyngeal or oropharyngeal swab from every participant. Over a roughly 2-month period, participants in the prospective study had the option of providing additional blood draws and questionnaires. Blood samples from the prospective study were shipped frozen or at room temperature prior to DNA extraction. CDR1 and CDR2 (SEHNR, FQNEAQ) derive from the germline V gene (reference sequence). V loses 1 base, J loses 5 bases, and the germline ends lie 12 bases apart. Including cysteine and phenylalanine, the CDR3 has 14 amino acids. The DNA shown is the 42-base CDR3, in frame from base 1.

Comment on this clone: What this receptor recognizes is not known. No much larger clonotype is one base removed from it; base qualities were not supplied.

The specimen sequenced was PBMCs or T cells enriched from blood (not recorded which). The origin of this receptor is a woman between 25 and 40 years old who had recovered from COVID-19. The chain uses TRBV7-9 and TRBJ2-7, with TRBD1 as a weak D call on 5 bases. The nucleotide sequence is TGTGCCAGCAGCTTAGGAGGCCAGGGCAACGAGCAGTACTTC. It is translated as CASSLGGQGNEQYF.